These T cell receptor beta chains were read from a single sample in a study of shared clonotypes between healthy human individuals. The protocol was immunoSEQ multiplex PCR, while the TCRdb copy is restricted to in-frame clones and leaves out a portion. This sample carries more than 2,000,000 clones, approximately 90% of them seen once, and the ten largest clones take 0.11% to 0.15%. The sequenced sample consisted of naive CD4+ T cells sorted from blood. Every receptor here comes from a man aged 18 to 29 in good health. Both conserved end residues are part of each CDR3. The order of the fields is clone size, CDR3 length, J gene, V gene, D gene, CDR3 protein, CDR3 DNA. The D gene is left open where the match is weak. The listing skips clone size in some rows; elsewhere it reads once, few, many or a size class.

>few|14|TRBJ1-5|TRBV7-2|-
CASSLRGGNQPQHF
TGTGCCAGCAGCTTACGGGGTGGCAATCAGCCCCAGCATTTT
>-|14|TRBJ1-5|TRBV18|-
CASSPGQENQPQHF
TGTGCCAGCTCACCCGGGCAGGAAAATCAGCCCCAGCATTTT
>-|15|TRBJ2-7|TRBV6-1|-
CASTFLAGPAYEQYF
TGTGCCAGCACCTTCCTCGCGGGGCCAGCCTACGAGCAGTACTTC
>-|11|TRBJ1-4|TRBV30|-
CAWSSDRHVFF
TGTGCCTGGAGTTCGGACAGACACGTGTTTTTT
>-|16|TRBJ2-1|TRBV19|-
CASSSRGSVPYNEQFF
TGTGCCAGTAGTTCTCGGGGGAGTGTCCCCTACAATGAGCAGTTCTTC
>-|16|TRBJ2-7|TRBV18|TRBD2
CASSPIVAGDGYEQYF
TGTGCCAGCTCACCAATCGTAGCGGGGGACGGCTACGAGCAGTACTTC
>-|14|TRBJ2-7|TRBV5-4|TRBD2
CASSSGTSRYEQYF
TGTGCCAGCAGCTCCGGGACTAGCCGCTACGAGCAGTACTTC
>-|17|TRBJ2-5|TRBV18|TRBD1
CASSPPTYRGREETQYF
TGTGCCAGCTCACCCCCGACTTACAGGGGGCGTGAAGAGACCCAGTACTTC
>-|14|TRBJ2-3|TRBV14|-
CASSQGQSTDTQYF
TGTGCCAGCAGCCAAGGACAGAGCACAGATACGCAGTATTTT
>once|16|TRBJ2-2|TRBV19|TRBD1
CASTNGQGVGAGELFF
TGTGCCAGTACCAATGGACAGGGGGTTGGTGCCGGGGAGCTGTTTTTT
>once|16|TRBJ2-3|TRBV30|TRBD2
CAWSLGGAGGADTQYF
TGTGCCTGGAGTTTGGGTGGAGCGGGGGGGGCAGATACGCAGTATTTT
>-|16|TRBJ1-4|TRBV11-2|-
CASSLTGKATNEKLFF
TGTGCCAGCAGCTTGACAGGAAAAGCAACTAATGAAAAACTGTTTTTT
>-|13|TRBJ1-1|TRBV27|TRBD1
CASSQTGVTEAFF
TGTGCCAGCAGTCAAACAGGGGTCACTGAAGCTTTCTTT
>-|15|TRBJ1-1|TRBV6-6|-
CASMGRDPRNTEAFF
TGTGCCAGCATGGGAAGGGACCCCCGCAACACTGAAGCTTTCTTT
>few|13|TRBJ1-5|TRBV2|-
CASRYTGNQPQHF
TGTGCCAGCAGGTACACGGGGAATCAGCCCCAGCATTTT
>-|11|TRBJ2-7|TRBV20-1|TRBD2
CSFTRGGTSFF
TGCAGTTTTACACGGGGGGGGACTAGCTTCTTC